A selection of T cell receptor beta chains follows, all from one sample in a study of vaccination and CD4 T cells after COVID-19. Antigens for these TCRs are unknown. TCRdb recomputed calls from the PCR reads with MiXCR, one row per CDR3 protein. The top ten clones hold around 41% of a sample with 4,000 to 6,000 distinct CDR3 sequences, roughly two fifths of them seen once. The sample was CD4+ T cells from blood, cultured in vitro. The receptor set was obtained from a human donor in good health. CDR3s include the opening cysteine and the closing phenylalanine or tryptophan. D genes are given only for firm matches. Expanded clones are given a class, and other clones once, few, many or no size at all.

few,TRBV6-1,NA,TRBJ1-1,CASSEFDRTNTEAFF,TGTGCCAGCAGTGAATTTGACAGGACTAACACTGAAGCTTTCTTT
NA,TRBV6-4,NA,TRBJ2-1,CASRGTGLNEQFF,TGTGCCAGCAGAGGCACCGGACTTAATGAGCAGTTCTTC
NA,TRBV7-9,TRBD1,TRBJ1-5,CASSLARVDRVGQPQHF,TGTGCCAGCAGCTTAGCGAGGGTCGACAGGGTCGGGCAGCCCCAGCATTTT
NA,TRBV9,NA,TRBJ1-2,CASSVNQGAGANYGYTF,TGTGCCAGCAGCGTTAACCAAGGCGCGGGTGCTAACTATGGCTACACCTTC
NA,TRBV20-1,NA,TRBJ2-3,CSAQVLADTQYF,TGCAGTGCCCAGGTTTTGGCAGATACGCAGTATTTT
few,TRBV27,NA,TRBJ2-2,CASSLMGPGELFF,TGTGCCAGCAGTTTAATGGGGCCCGGGGAGCTGTTTTTT
NA,TRBV7-8,NA,TRBJ2-3,CASRIRESDTQYF,TGTGCCAGCAGGATCAGGGAATCAGATACGCAGTATTTT
NA,TRBV19,NA,TRBJ1-2,CASSPSNLGRNGYTF,TGTGCCAGTAGTCCCAGCAACCTAGGACGAAATGGCTACACCTTC
few,TRBV7-8,NA,TRBJ1-1,CASSQTVPEAFF,TGTGCCAGCAGCCAGACAGTTCCTGAAGCTTTCTTT
NA,TRBV27,TRBD1,TRBJ1-6,CASSSNRGSDSPLHF,TGTGCCAGCAGTTCCAACAGGGGTTCGGATTCACCCCTCCACTTT
NA,TRBV6-1,NA,TRBJ1-5,CASSVSGLNNQPQHF,TGTGCCAGCAGTGTATCCGGACTCAACAATCAGCCCCAGCATTTT
NA,TRBV7-9,TRBD1,TRBJ1-1,CAILPPGTVNTEAFF,TGTGCCATCCTACCCCCCGGGACAGTGAACACTGAAGCTTTCTTT
few,TRBV20-1,NA,TRBJ2-3,CSASRRTSDTQYF,TGCAGTGCTAGTCGGAGGACCTCAGATACGCAGTATTTT
NA,TRBV20-1,NA,TRBJ2-7,CSASFLTSYEQYF,TGCAGTGCTAGCTTCTTAACTAGCTACGAGCAGTACTTC
NA,TRBV6-1,NA,TRBJ2-2,CASSPTANTGELFF,TGTGCCAGCAGCCCCACAGCTAACACCGGGGAGCTGTTTTTT
NA,TRBV5-1,NA,TRBJ1-2,CASSLLLNDYGYTF,TGCGCCAGCAGCTTGCTCCTGAACGACTATGGCTACACCTTC
NA,TRBV10-3,TRBD1,TRBJ1-5,CAISDVGGGNQPQHF,TGTGCCATCAGTGATGTAGGGGGCGGCAATCAGCCCCAGCATTTT
NA,TRBV7-9,TRBD1,TRBJ1-2,CASSHPLGQARGYTF,TGTGCCAGCAGCCATCCCCTAGGACAGGCTCGCGGCTACACCTTC
NA,TRBV28,NA,TRBJ1-2,CASSPDRHYGYTF,TGTGCCAGCAGCCCGGACAGACACTATGGCTACACCTTC
few,TRBV2,NA,TRBJ1-6,CASSDRDPADNSPLHF,TGTGCCAGCAGTGACAGGGACCCGGCCGACAATTCACCCCTCCACTTT
NA,TRBV29-1,NA,TRBJ2-1,CSVVGQEQQFF,TGCAGCGTTGTAGGGCAGGAACAGCAGTTCTTC
NA,TRBV5-1,NA,TRBJ2-5,CASSWTTGGETQYF,TGCGCCAGCAGTTGGACGACAGGAGGAGAGACCCAGTACTTC
NA,TRBV29-1,NA,TRBJ1-1,CSVGQELRAFF,TGCAGCGTTGGACAGGAATTAAGAGCTTTCTTT
once,TRBV5-1,NA,TRBJ1-2,CASSLAQGFDYGYTF,TGCGCCAGCAGCTTGGCCCAGGGTTTTGACTATGGCTACACCTTC
medium-sized,TRBV20-1,NA,TRBJ1-1,CSARDAPEAFF,TGCAGTGCTAGAGATGCCCCTGAAGCTTTCTTT
NA,TRBV6-5,TRBD1,TRBJ1-6,CASSYSIVGTGRNSPLHF,TGTGCCAGCAGTTACTCGATAGTCGGGACAGGTCGGAATTCACCCCTCCACTTT
NA,TRBV6-1,NA,TRBJ1-1,CASSRKVVNTEAFF,TGTGCCAGCAGCCGGAAGGTAGTGAACACTGAAGCTTTCTTT